This entry concerns a single T cell receptor beta chain. Germline-derived CDR1 and CDR2 are LGHNA and YNFKEQ. The V gene end was trimmed by 4 bases and the J gene end by 8 bases; junction bases not matched to a gene: 8. The CDR3 length is 14 residues. This sample was included in a study of blood T cell repertoires in COVID-19. Original methodology: Reference gene primer amplification yielded estimated nucleated cell counts. Assay used: immunoSEQ multiplex PCR; TCRdb lists only in-frame clones, some missing. For V, J and clone size, that table is used; D and trimming come from the DNA. In the table there are a few hundred thousand clones, over 85% of which are singletons.

The chain carries TRBV4-2 and TRBJ1-1; 9 nucleotides line up with TRBD1. The specimen sequenced was peripheral blood. This TCR was sampled from a woman aged 55-75 years with COVID-19, enrolled during active disease. The CDR3 region is CASSRGTGQKEAFF. The CDR3 coding sequence is TGTGCCAGCAGCCGCGGGACAGGGCAAAAGGAAGCTTTCTTT.